This T cell receptor (beta chain) was sequenced during a study of T cell responses to AZD1222 COVID-19 vaccine. To note about this clone: Its antigen is still unknown.

Study findings and constraints: Repertoire sampling happened only post peak T cell response.

TCRdb's table, derived via immunoSEQ multiplex PCR, lists solely in-frame clones and lacks some. The data hold roughly 140,000 clones, with over 75% observed a single time. Germline CDR1 and CDR2: SEHNR and FQNEAQ (reference sequence). Between the trimmed V and J ends, which lost 5 bases and 4 bases, there was a span of 18 bases. There are 16 residues in the CDR3. The chain carries TRBV7-9 and TRBJ1-3, with D tentatively TRBD1 (5 bases). Sequenced material: peripheral blood, taken on day 0 of AZD1222 vaccination. The sequence was obtained from an adult in good health. The CDR3 DNA is TGTGCCAGCAGCCCCATTCCGGCAGGGCAGGGAAACACCATATATTTT. It is translated as CASSPIPAGQGNTIYF.